This T cell receptor (beta chain) was retrieved from a study of shared clonotypes between healthy human individuals. Germline V gives CDR1 MNHEY, CDR2 SVGAGI. This CDR3 is built from 14 residues. Losses at the gene ends were 6 bases for V and 2 bases for J; bases not matched to a gene: 6. Assay: immunoSEQ multiplex PCR; the TCRdb copy retains only in-frame clones and omits some. Found here are more than 1,200,000 clones, around 98.5% of them singletons; the top ten hold about 0.34%. This clone was counted a single time. The rearrangement joins TRBV6-5 to TRBJ2-7; 8 bases line up with TRBD1. The sample comprised naive CD4+ T cells sorted from blood. Subset: CD45RA+ positively selected. The TCR was taken from a man in his thirties or forties in good health. The CDR3 bases are TGTGCCAGCAGGAAGACAGGGGTGGCCTACGAGCAGTACTTC. Translating gives CASRKTGVAYEQYF.